Shown below are 5 T cell receptor beta chains from a single sample sequenced in a study of cytomegalovirus exposure and HLA in healthy donors. Vbeta (60) and Jbeta (13) primers were used in the PCR. Here immunoSEQ multiplex PCR was the method, and the copy in TCRdb shows in-frame clones only, minus some. The sample carries 60,000 or so clones, roughly 83% recorded once. Sample: PBMCs. These receptors were taken from a man aged 40-55 years in good health and CMV-seronegative.

The CDR3, as DNA: TGTGCCAGCAGCCCCCGTAGCGGGGGGGCCTTCGACGGGGAGCTGTTTTTT. Translation gives CASSPRSGGAFDGELFF. The rearrangement uses TRBV5-8 and TRBJ2-2; 11 bases fit TRBD2. The CDR3 covers 17 residues. Germline V lookup: CDR1 SGHTS, CDR2 YDEGEE. The junction had 12 bases not matched to a gene; V was cut back by 4 bases and J by 7 bases.

The rearrangement joins TRBV5-4 to TRBJ2-3; D perhaps matches TRBD2 (8 bases). Germline CDR1 SGHNT, CDR2 YYREEE (reference sequence). V shed 4 bases and J shed 3 bases, with 18 bases lying between them. This CDR3 is 16 amino acids long. CDR3 amino acids: CASSGGGGGLTDTQYF. CDR3 in DNA: TGTGCCAGCAGCGGAGGGGGCGGGGGGCTAACAGATACGCAGTATTTT. Full variable domain (missing parts from reference TRBV5-4 and TRBJ2-3): ETGVTQSPTHLIKTRGQQVTLRCSSQSGHNTVSWYQQALGQGPQFIFQYYREEENGRGNFPPRFSGLQFPNYSSELNVNALELDDSALYLCASSGGGGGLTDTQYFGPGTRLTVL.

This clone was seen only a few times. The V gene is TRBV5-1, the J gene TRBJ1-2, with unresolved D. The CDR3 runs 14 residues. Trimming pared 5 bases from V and 6 bases from J, leaving 17 bases between. CDR1 is SGHRS, CDR2 YFSETQ, per germline. CDR3 coding DNA: TGCGCCAGCAGACCAAGAGCGTCTCCAGATGGCTACACCTTC. Translated, it gives CASRPRASPDGYTF.

The J gene is TRBJ2-2, the V gene TRBV5-1; no reliable D call. The CDR3 is 15 amino acids. The germline gives CDR1 SGHRS, CDR2 YFSETQ. V gave up 0 bases and J gave up 2 bases, with 8 bases separating them. CDR3 in amino acids: CASSLEPGNTGELFF. CDR3 bases: TGCGCCAGCAGCTTGGAGCCAGGAAACACCGGGGAGCTGTTTTTT.

A word on this clone: The sample holds other DNA sequences that translate to the same CDR3. The chain is built from TRBV5-4 and TRBJ2-1, with a possible D match to TRBD2 (6 bases). This CDR3 region has 13 residues. Germline lookup yields CDR1 SGHNT and CDR2 YYREEE (reference sequence). V lost 5 bases to trimming and J lost 4 bases, with 10 bases between them. The CDR3 here is CASRRDSYNEQFF. The DNA of the CDR3 is TGTGCCAGCAGGCGGGACTCATACAATGAGCAGTTCTTC. Based on the CDR3 plus reference TRBV5-4 and TRBJ2-1, the full variable domain is ETGVTQSPTHLIKTRGQQVTLRCSSQSGHNTVSWYQQALGQGPQFIFQYYREEENGRGNFPPRFSGLQFPNYSSELNVNALELDDSALYLCASRRDSYNEQFFGPGTRLTVL.